A selection of T cell receptor beta chains follows, all from one sample in a study of shared clonotypes between healthy human individuals. Generated by immunoSEQ multiplex PCR, the TCRdb table keeps only in-frame clones and is missing some. The sample gives around 750,000 clones, approximately 79% of which show up once; 1.5% to 2% is in the top ten. The sample taken for sequencing was memory CD4+ T cells sorted from blood. All receptors come from a woman aged 25 to 45 in good health. The CDR3 runs from the conserved cysteine through the conserved F or W. D genes are given only for firm matches. Some rows have no size entry. The others give once, few or many, or a class for an expanded clone.

TRBJ2-2,-,TRBV18,-,TGTGCCAGCTCACCGGAAGGGACCGGGGAGCTGTTTTTT,CASSPEGTGELFF
TRBJ1-2,-,TRBV7-9,once,TGTGCCAGCAGCTTAGCCCGGACCCTAACCCCTCTTGGCTACACCTTC,CASSLARTLTPLGYTF
TRBJ2-1,-,TRBV5-1,-,TGCGCCAGCAGCTCCGGGACTGGAGCGAATGAGCAGTTCTTC,CASSSGTGANEQFF
TRBJ1-2,-,TRBV6-5,-,TGTGCCAGCAGTCCCCTGGGACCCAAATCCCATGGCTACACCTTC,CASSPLGPKSHGYTF
TRBJ2-4,-,TRBV4-1,few,TGCGCCAGCAGCCAAGCTTTCAGGGGAGCCAAAAACATTCAGTACTTC,CASSQAFRGAKNIQYF
TRBJ1-4,-,TRBV7-8,-,TGTGCCAGCAGCGCCTTGGTTGGTATTGATGAAAAACTGTTTTTT,CASSALVGIDEKLFF
TRBJ1-5,-,TRBV29-1,-,TGCAGCGTTGTTACAGGGTCCAATCAGCCCCAGCATTTT,CSVVTGSNQPQHF
TRBJ1-2,-,TRBV4-1,-,TGCGCCAGCAGCCAAGATTTTGGCAGAACCTATGGCTACACCTTC,CASSQDFGRTYGYTF
TRBJ2-2,TRBD1,TRBV28,once,TGTGCCAGCAGTTTGGTGGGACAGGGCTCACTAAGGGGGCTGTTTTTT,CASSLVGQGSLRGLFF
TRBJ1-1,-,TRBV11-2,-,TGTGCCAGCAGGTCTGGGGCCACGAACACTGAAGCTTTCTTT,CASRSGATNTEAFF
TRBJ2-7,-,TRBV28,few,TGTGCCAGCAGTTTCCCTGGGAGCTCCTACGAGCAGTACTTC,CASSFPGSSYEQYF
TRBJ1-3,-,TRBV19,-,TGTGCCAGTATCACACCGGGGGGAAACACCATATATTTT,CASITPGGNTIYF
TRBJ2-7,-,TRBV28,-,TGTGCCAGCAGTCTACAGGACGAGCAGTACTTC,CASSLQDEQYF
TRBJ2-4,-,TRBV5-6,-,TGTGCCAGCAGTCTCGGGGATAGTAGCAAAAACATTCAGTACTTC,CASSLGDSSKNIQYF
TRBJ2-7,-,TRBV10-1,-,TGCGCCAGCAGTGAGGGGGAGGACGGGGACTCCTACGAGCAGTACTTC,CASSEGEDGDSYEQYF
TRBJ2-7,-,TRBV7-2,-,TGTGCCAGCAGCTTATTGGACAAGACCTACGAGCAGTACTTC,CASSLLDKTYEQYF
TRBJ2-7,-,TRBV13,few,TGTGCCAGCAGCCGCAGCTCCTACGAGCAGTACTTC,CASSRSSYEQYF
TRBJ2-7,TRBD1,TRBV19,-,TGTGCCAGTAGTCCCCTGGACAGGAACGGCTACGAGCAGTACTTC,CASSPLDRNGYEQYF
TRBJ1-5,TRBD1,TRBV28,-,TGTGCCAGCGGTGGACAGGGGGATCAGCCCCAGCATTTT,CASGGQGDQPQHF
TRBJ1-5,TRBD1,TRBV28,-,TGTGCCAGCAGTACAGGGGGCGGAGGTCAGCCCCAGCATTTT,CASSTGGGGQPQHF
TRBJ2-1,-,TRBV6-1,-,TGTGCCAGCATCGAACGAGAACTATACAATGAGCAGTTCTTC,CASIERELYNEQFF
TRBJ2-4,TRBD1,TRBV5-1,few,TGCGCCAGCAGCTTGGATCCCAAGAACAGGGGGCTCGTAGGTGGCATTCAGTACTTC,CASSLDPKNRGLVGGIQYF